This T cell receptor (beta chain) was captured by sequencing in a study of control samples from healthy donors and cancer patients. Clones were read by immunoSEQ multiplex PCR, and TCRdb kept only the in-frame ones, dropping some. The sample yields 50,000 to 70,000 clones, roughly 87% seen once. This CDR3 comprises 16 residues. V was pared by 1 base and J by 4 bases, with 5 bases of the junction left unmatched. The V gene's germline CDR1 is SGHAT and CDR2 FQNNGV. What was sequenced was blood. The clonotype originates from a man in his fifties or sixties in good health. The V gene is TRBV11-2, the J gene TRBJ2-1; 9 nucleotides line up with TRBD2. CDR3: CASSLGGLAVYNEQFF. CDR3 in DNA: TGTGCCAGCAGCTTAGGGGGACTAGCCGTGTACAATGAGCAGTTCTTC.